The 12 T cell receptor beta chains listed next were all sequenced from one sample in a study of blood T cell repertoires in COVID-19. The table came from immunoSEQ multiplex PCR; TCRdb's copy has only in-frame clones and leaves some out. Of about 140,000 clones in the sample, about 82% are singletons; the top ten hold approximately 8%. The sample taken for sequencing was peripheral blood. Receptor source: a woman aged 55-70 years with acute or convalescent COVID-19.

This chain uses TRBV5-1 with TRBJ1-2, with 7 bases identical to TRBD1. This CDR3 contains 14 residues. The trim removed 0 bases at V and 5 bases at J, leaving 4 bases unmatched. The germline gives CDR1 SGHRS, CDR2 YFSETQ. The CDR3 nucleotides read TGCGCCAGCAGCTTGGTCCCAGGGGGGTATGGCTACACCTTC. As protein: CASSLVPGGYGYTF.

Here the CDR3 DNA reads TGTGCCAGCAGCGTAGACAGGGGTGGTGAAAAACTGTTTTTT. Amino acids: CASSVDRGGEKLFF. This sequence joins TRBV9 and TRBJ1-4; 7 bases match TRBD1. In germline, CDR1 is SGDLS, CDR2 YYNGEE. The length of the CDR3 is 14 residues. Trimming cost V 0 bases and J 7 bases; bases outside gene matches: 3.

The rearrangement joins TRBV6-5 to TRBJ1-1; D is unclear. V gave up 6 bases and J gave up 5 bases, with 13 bases separating them. The CDR3 is 13 amino acids. Germline-derived CDR1 and CDR2 are MNHEY and SVGAGI. CDR3 sequence: CASRAPGYTEAFF. CDR3 DNA sequence: TGTGCCAGCAGGGCCCCAGGATATACTGAAGCTTTCTTT.

This clone has a handful of counts. The chain has TRBV27 and TRBJ2-2; 7 bases match TRBD1. CDR3 size: 15 residues. Germline lookup yields CDR1 MNHEY and CDR2 SMNVEV (reference sequence). V lost 5 bases and J lost 7; bases outside the gene matches: 10. CDR3 sequence reads: CASSLTSTGHGELFF. The CDR3, as DNA: TGTGCCAGCAGTCTGACGTCGACAGGGCACGGGGAGCTGTTTTTT.

The genes are TRBV5-4 and TRBJ2-1; 9 nucleotides agree with TRBD1. This CDR3 region has 15 residues. Germline CDR1 is SGHNT and CDR2 is YYREEE (reference sequence). J gave up 7 bases and V 5 bases, and 10 bases lay outside the gene matches. The CDR3 DNA reads as TGTGCCAGCAGTGCCCGGGACAGGGCTATGAATGAGCAGTTCTTC. As protein: CASSARDRAMNEQFF.

The chain has TRBV7-2 and TRBJ1-2; possible D gene TRBD1, 5 bases. The V and J ends lost 5 bases and 3 bases respectively, with 16 bases between them. The CDR3 is 15 amino acids. Germline V gene lookup returns CDR1 SGHTA and CDR2 FQGNSA. The CDR3 region has the DNA TGTGCCAGCAGCCCCCCCGGGGGTTCCTACTATGGCTACACCTTC. Its translation: CASSPPGGSYYGYTF.

This clone was recorded only once. The chain combines TRBV5-1 with TRBJ2-7, with 7 bases identical to TRBD2. CDR1 is SGHRS, CDR2 YFSETQ, per germline. V shed 4 bases, J shed 7 bases, and the junction held 14 bases outside the gene matches. The CDR3 is 15 residues long. The CDR3 coding sequence is TGCGCCAGCAGCGCGGACGGGGGGTTCATTGGGGAGCAGTACTTC. Residues: CASSADGGFIGEQYF.

This chain links TRBV5-8 with TRBJ2-7; 12 bases align to TRBD2. CDR3 length: 15 amino acids. V lost 2 bases, J lost 6 bases, and 6 bases stayed unmatched. Germline values: CDR1 SGHTS, CDR2 YDEGEE. CDR3 DNA sequence: TGTGCCAGCAGCTTTCTAGCGGGGGGGCCAATCGAGCAGTACTTC. Translating it yields CASSFLAGGPIEQYF.

The chain has TRBV7-9 and TRBJ1-1, with 7 nucleotides matching TRBD1. V shed 4 bases and J 8 bases; nucleotides not matched to a gene: 7. The CDR3 is 13 amino acids. Germline values: CDR1 SEHNR, CDR2 FQNEAQ (reference sequence). CDR3 DNA sequence: TGTGCCAGCAGCTCCTCCGGGACAGCAGAAGCTTTCTTT. It yields the protein CASSSSGTAEAFF.

This rearrangement joins TRBV6-4 to TRBJ2-2; 10 bases are shared with TRBD2. Germline lookup yields CDR1 MRHNA and CDR2 SNTAGT. The V and J ends lost 6 bases and 1 base, in that order; junction bases with no gene match: 2. The CDR3 spans 15 residues. The CDR3 protein is CASSRLAGNTGELFF. CDR3 DNA sequence: TGTGCCAGCAGCAGACTAGCGGGGAACACCGGGGAGCTGTTTTTT.

The genes are TRBV7-3 and TRBJ1-5; D gene ambiguous. Germline values: CDR1 SGHTA, CDR2 FQGTGA. The V and J ends lost 5 bases and 4 bases respectively, with 15 bases between them. This CDR3 has 15 residues. The CDR3 loop reads CASSPPREGNQPQHF. In DNA form, the CDR3 reads TGTGCCAGCAGCCCCCCCCGGGAGGGTAATCAGCCCCAGCATTTT.

The chain uses TRBV30 and TRBJ2-7; 8 bases map to TRBD1. Germline V gene sequence: CDR1 GTSNPN, CDR2 SVGIG (reference sequence). The junction had 21 bases not matched to a gene; V was cut back by 7 bases and J by 7 bases. There are 16 residues in the CDR3. CDR3 residues: CASTLNWTGRRREQYF. In nucleotides, the CDR3 is TGTGCCTCCACTCTCAATTGGACAGGGAGGAGGAGGGAGCAGTACTTC.